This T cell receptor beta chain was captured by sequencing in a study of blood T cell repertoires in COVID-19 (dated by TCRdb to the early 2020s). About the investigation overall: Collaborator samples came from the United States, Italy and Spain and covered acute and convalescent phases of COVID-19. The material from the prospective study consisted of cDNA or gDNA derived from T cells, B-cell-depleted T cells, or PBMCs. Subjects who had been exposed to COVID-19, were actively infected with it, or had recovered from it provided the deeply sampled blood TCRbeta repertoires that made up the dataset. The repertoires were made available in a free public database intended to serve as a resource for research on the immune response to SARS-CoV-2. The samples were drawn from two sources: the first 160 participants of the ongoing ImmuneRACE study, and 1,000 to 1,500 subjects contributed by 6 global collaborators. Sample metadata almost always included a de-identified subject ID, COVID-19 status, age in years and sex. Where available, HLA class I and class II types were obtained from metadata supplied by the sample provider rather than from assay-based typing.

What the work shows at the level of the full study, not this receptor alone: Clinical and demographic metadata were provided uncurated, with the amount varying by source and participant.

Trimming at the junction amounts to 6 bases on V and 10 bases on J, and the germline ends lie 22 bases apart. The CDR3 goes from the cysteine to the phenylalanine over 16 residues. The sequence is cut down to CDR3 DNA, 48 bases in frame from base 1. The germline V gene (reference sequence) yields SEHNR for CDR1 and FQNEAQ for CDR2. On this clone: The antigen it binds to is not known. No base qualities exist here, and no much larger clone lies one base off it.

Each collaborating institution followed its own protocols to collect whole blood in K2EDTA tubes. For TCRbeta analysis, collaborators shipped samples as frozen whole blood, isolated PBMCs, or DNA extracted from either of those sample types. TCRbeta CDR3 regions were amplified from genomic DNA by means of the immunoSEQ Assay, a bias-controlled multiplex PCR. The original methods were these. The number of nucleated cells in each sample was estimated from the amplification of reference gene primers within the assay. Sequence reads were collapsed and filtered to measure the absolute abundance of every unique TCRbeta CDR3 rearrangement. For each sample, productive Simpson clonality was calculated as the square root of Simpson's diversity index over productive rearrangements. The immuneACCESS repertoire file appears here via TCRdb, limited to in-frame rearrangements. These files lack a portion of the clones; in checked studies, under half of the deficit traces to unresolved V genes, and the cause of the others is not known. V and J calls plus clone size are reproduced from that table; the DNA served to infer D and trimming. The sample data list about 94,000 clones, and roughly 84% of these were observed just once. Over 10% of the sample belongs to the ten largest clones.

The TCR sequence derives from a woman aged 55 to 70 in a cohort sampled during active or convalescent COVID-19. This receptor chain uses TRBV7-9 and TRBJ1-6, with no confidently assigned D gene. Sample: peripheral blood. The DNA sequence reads TGTGCCAGCAGTCAAGACCAGGTCCTTTTGAACTCACCCCTCCACTTT. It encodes CASSQDQVLLNSPLHF.